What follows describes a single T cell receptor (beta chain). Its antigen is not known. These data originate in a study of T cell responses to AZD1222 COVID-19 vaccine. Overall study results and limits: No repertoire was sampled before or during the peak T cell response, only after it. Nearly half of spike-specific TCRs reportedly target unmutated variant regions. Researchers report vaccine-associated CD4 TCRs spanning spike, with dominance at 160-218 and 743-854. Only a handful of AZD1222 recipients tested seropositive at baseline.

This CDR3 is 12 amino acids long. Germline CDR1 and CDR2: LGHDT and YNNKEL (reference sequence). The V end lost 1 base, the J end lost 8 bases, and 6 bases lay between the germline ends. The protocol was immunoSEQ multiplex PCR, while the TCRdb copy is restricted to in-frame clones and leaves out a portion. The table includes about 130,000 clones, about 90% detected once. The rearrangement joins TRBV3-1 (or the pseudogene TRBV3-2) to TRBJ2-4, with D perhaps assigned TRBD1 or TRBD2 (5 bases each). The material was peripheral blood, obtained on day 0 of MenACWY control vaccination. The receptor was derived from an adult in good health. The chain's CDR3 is CASSQGGHIQYF. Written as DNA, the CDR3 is TGTGCCAGCAGCCAAGGGGGACACATTCAGTACTTC.